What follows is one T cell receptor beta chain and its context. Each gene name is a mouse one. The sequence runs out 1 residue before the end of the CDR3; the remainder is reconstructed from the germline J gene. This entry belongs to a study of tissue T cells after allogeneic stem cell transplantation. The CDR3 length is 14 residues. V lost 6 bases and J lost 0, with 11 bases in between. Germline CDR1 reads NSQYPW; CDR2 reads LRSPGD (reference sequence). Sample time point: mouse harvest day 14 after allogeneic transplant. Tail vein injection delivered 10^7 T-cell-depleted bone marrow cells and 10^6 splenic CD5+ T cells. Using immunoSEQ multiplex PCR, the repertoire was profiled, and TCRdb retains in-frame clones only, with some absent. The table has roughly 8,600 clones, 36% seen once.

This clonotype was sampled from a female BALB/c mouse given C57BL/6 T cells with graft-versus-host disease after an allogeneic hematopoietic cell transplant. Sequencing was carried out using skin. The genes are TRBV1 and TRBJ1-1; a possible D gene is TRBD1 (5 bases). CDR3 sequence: CTCRSREANTEVFF. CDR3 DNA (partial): TGCACCTGCAGGTCCAGGGAGGCAAACACAGAAGTCTTC. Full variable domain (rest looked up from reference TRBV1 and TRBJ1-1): VTLLEQNPRWRLVPRGQAVNLRCILKNSQYPWMSWYQQDLQKQLQWLFTLRSPGDKEVKSLPGADYLATRVTDTELRLQVANMSQGRTLYCTCRSREANTEVFFGKGTRLTVV.